This T cell receptor beta chain appears in the sequencing data of a study of T cell clusters in autoimmune cytopenias. TRB was amplified by touch-down multiplex PCR, primer pools A and B combined. Using the multiplex PCR reads, TCRdb records one entry per CDR3 protein without DNA. In all, the sample yields thousands of distinct CDR3 sequences. Germline V lookup: CDR1 LNHDA, CDR2 SQIVND (reference sequence). This CDR3 has 15 amino acids. As regards this clonotype: Its antigen remains unidentified.

About 37,500 genome equivalents of blood DNA were amplified for TRB. The study, taken as a whole, reports: Primary autoimmune cytopenia patients appeared to lack physiological T cell clusters present in healthy donors.

The TCR sequence derives from a human donor with an autoimmune cytopenia or autoimmune hepatitis (not recorded which). Sequenced input: peripheral blood. The V and J genes are TRBV19 and TRBJ1-5; the TCRdb D gene call, TRBD1, has no DNA to confirm it. CDR3 amino acids: CASSTQGKSNQPQHF.